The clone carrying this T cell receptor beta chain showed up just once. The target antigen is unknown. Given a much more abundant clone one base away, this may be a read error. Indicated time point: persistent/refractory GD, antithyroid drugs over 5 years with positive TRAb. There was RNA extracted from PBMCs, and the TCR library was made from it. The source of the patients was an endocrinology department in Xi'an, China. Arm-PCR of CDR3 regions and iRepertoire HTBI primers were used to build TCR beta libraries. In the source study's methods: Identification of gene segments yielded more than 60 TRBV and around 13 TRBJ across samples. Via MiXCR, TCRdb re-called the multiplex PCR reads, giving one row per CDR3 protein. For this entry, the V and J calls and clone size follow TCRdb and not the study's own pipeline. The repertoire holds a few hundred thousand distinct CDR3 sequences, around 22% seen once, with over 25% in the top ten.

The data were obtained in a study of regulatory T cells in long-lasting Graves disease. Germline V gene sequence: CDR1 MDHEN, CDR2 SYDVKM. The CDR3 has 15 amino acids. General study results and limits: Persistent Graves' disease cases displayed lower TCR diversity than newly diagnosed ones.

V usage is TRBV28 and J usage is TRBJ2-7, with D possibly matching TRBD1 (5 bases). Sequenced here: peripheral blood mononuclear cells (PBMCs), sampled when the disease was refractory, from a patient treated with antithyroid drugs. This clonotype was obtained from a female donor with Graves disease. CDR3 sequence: CASSATESGAYGQYF. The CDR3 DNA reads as TGTGCCAGCAGCGCGACAGAATCAGGTGCCTACGGGCAGTACTTC.